One T cell receptor beta chain is described in this entry. The antigen this receptor binds is unknown. No base qualities exist here, and no much larger clone lies one base off it. Whole blood was collected in K2EDTA tubes by collaborating institutions according to the institutions' own protocols. For TCRbeta analysis, collaborators shipped samples as frozen whole blood, isolated PBMCs, or DNA extracted from either of those sample types. This record comes from a study of blood T cell repertoires in COVID-19 (dated by TCRdb to about 2020). Background on the whole study: Samples covering the acute and convalescent phases of COVID-19 were provided by collaborators in the United States, Italy and Spain. The sample metadata nearly always contained a de-identified subject ID, COVID-19 status, age in years and sex. The material from the prospective study consisted of cDNA or gDNA derived from T cells, B-cell-depleted T cells, or PBMCs. Subjects who had been exposed to COVID-19, were actively infected with it, or had recovered from it provided the deeply sampled blood TCRbeta repertoires that made up the dataset. Where available, HLA class I and class II types were obtained from metadata supplied by the sample provider rather than from assay-based typing. The repertoires were released in a freely available public database intended as a resource for research on the immune response to SARS-CoV-2. The samples were drawn from two sources: the first 160 participants of the ongoing ImmuneRACE study, and 1,254 subjects contributed by 6 global collaborators. Study-level results and caveats: How much clinical and demographic metadata was included differed by source and by participant, and the metadata was provided uncurated.

From the germline V gene, CDR1 is SGHTA and CDR2 is FQGTGA. V is clipped by 4 bases and J by 0 bases, and the sequence between their germline boundaries is 6 bases long. The CDR3 starts with the cysteine, ends with the phenylalanine, and has 13 residues. The CDR3 DNA has 39 bases and is translated from base 1. TCRbeta CDR3 regions were amplified from genomic DNA using the immunoSEQ Assay, a bias-controlled multiplex PCR. On the study's bioinformatics: Nucleated cell counts per sample were estimated from amplification of reference gene primers within the assay. Sequence reads were collapsed and filtered to measure the absolute abundance of every unique TCRbeta CDR3 rearrangement. Productive Simpson clonality was computed per sample as the square root of Simpson's diversity index over productive rearrangements. What TCRdb holds here is the immuneACCESS table cut down to in-frame rearrangements. Part of the clones is not present; checked against another copy, under half of the missing clones reflect an unresolved V gene, and the others are unexplained. That table furnishes V, J and clone size, whereas the DNA furnished D and trimming. The sample table records about 50,000 clones; 85% to 95% of these occur just once. The ten largest account for 9.7% of the sample.

The chain links TRBV7-3 with TRBJ1-1; too little of a D gene remains to name it. The TCR sequence derives from a woman older than 75 with acute or convalescent COVID-19. The sequencing input was peripheral blood. This receptor has the CDR3 CASSYRVNTEAFF. In nucleotides, the sequence is TGTGCCAGCAGCTACCGGGTGAACACTGAAGCTTTCTTT. The reference TRBV7-3 and TRBJ1-1 proteins fill in what lies around the CDR3, so the full variable domain reads GAGVSQTPSNKVTEKGKYVELRCDPISGHTALYWYRQSLGQGPEFLIYFQGTGAADDSGLPNDRFFAVRPEGSVSTLKIQRTERGDSAVYLCASSYRVNTEAFFGQGTRLTVV.